This entry lists 27 T cell receptor beta chains sequenced from one sample in a study of T cell responses to AZD1222 COVID-19 vaccine. Sequenced by immunoSEQ multiplex PCR; TCRdb stores in-frame clones only, minus some. In the table there are 110,000 or so clones, around 84% of which are singletons. The starting material was peripheral blood, obtained 28 days after the second AZD1222 dose. The receptors derive from an adult who received the AZD1222 COVID-19 vaccine.

The gene calls are TRBV7-8 and TRBJ1-2, with D possibly matching TRBD1 (6 bases). The length of the CDR3 is 15 residues. Germline CDR1 SGHVS, CDR2 FQNEAQ. Trimming stripped 3 bases from V and 5 bases from J, with 16 bases between. The DNA for the CDR3 is TGTGCCAGCAGCTTGCCGGGGACAAAGGGGTATGGCTACACCTTC. Translating gives CASSLPGTKGYGYTF. Supplemented by reference TRBV7-8 and TRBJ1-2, the full variable domain reads GAGVSQSPRYKVAKRGQDVALRCDPISGHVSLFWYQQALGQGPEFLTYFQNEAQLDKSGLPSDRFFAERPEGSVSTLKIQRTQQEDSAVYLCASSLPGTKGYGYTFGSGTRLTVV.

The V and J genes are TRBV5-1 and TRBJ2-3; 7 bases are shared with TRBD2. The CDR3 consists of 14 residues. V gave up 4 bases and J gave up 1 base; unmatched junction bases: 3. Germline V gives CDR1 SGHRS, CDR2 YFSETQ. The CDR3 bases are TGCGCCAGCAGCCCTGGACTAGGCACAGATACGCAGTATTTT. Translation gives CASSPGLGTDTQYF.

The chain is built from TRBV3-1 (or the pseudogene TRBV3-2) and TRBJ2-3, with D possibly TRBD2 on 6 matching bases. The CDR3 has 10 amino acids. Germline-derived CDR1 and CDR2 are LGHDT and YNNKEL (reference sequence). V lost 8 bases and J lost 6, with 6 bases in between. CDR3 region: CASGGDTQYF. CDR3 DNA: TGTGCCAGCGGAGGGGATACGCAGTATTTT.

The chain combines TRBV6-1 with TRBJ1-1; D possibly corresponds to TRBD1 (5 bases). The germline V gene encodes CDR1 MNHNS and CDR2 SASEGT. This CDR3 contains 14 residues. V lost 2 bases and J 5 bases, leaving 12 bases between the germline ends. CDR3 loop: CASSEQQGQTEAFF. The CDR3 nucleotides are TGTGCCAGCAGTGAACAACAAGGACAAACTGAAGCTTTCTTT.

The V gene is TRBV27, the J gene TRBJ1-3; perhaps TRBD1 as D (6 bases). The V end lost 6 bases, the J end lost 0 bases, and 15 bases lay between the germline ends. The CDR3 is made up of 16 amino acids. Germline V gene data show CDR1 as MNHEY and CDR2 as SMNVEV (reference sequence). The CDR3: CASRSGGALSGNTIYF. The CDR3 nucleotides read TGTGCCAGCAGATCGGGGGGGGCCCTCTCTGGAAACACCATATATTTT.

The rearrangement links TRBV7-9 to TRBJ1-1; no definite D call. Trimming took 4 bases from V and 5 from J, leaving 8 bases between them. From germline, CDR1 is SEHNR and CDR2 FQNEAQ (reference sequence). This CDR3 has 12 residues. The CDR3 DNA follows: TGTGCCAGCAGCTCCGGGAGGACTGAAGCTTTCTTT. This gives the protein CASSSGRTEAFF.

V and J are TRBV2 and TRBJ1-2, with TRBD1 matching 7 bases. Germline trimming cut 3 bases from V and 8 bases from J; bases unmatched to any gene: 9. CDR1 SNHLY and CDR2 FYNNEI come from the germline V gene. The CDR3 covers 14 residues. This CDR3 is CASSETRQGGGYTF. DNA of the CDR3: TGTGCCAGCAGTGAGACCAGACAGGGCGGGGGCTACACCTTC.

This clone came up a few times. This sequence joins TRBV21-1 and TRBJ1-1. TRBV21-1 is given as a pseudogene. The CDR3 loop spans 16 amino acids. The CDR3 DNA is TGTGCCAGCAGCCCACTCCACCCCGGGAAGGAGGGAGAAGCTTTCTTT. Translated, it gives CASSPLHPGKEGEAFF.

This sequence joins TRBV7-9 and TRBJ1-6; D remains ambiguous. Per the germline V gene, CDR1 is SEHNR and CDR2 is FQNEAQ (reference sequence). Trimming left V 1 base short and J 4 bases short, with 5 bases between. This CDR3 comprises 14 residues. Here the CDR3 reads CASSLEQYNSPLHF. CDR3 coding DNA: TGTGCCAGCAGCTTAGAACAGTATAATTCACCCCTCCACTTT.

This chain links TRBV4-2 with TRBJ1-1; D possibly corresponds to TRBD1 (5 bases). This CDR3 has 16 amino acids. Germline loops: CDR1 LGHNA, CDR2 YNFKEQ. With 2 bases removed from V and 4 bases from J, the gap between germline ends came to 17 bases. DNA for the CDR3: TGTGCCAGCAGCCAAACGTTCAAGGGGCAGGGCACTGAAGCTTTCTTT. Encoded protein: CASSQTFKGQGTEAFF.

The V gene is TRBV11-2, the J gene TRBJ1-1; TRBD1 aligns across 8 bases. The CDR3 runs to 15 residues. The ends lost 2 bases at V and 4 bases at J; junction bases unmatched: 6. CDR1 is SGHAT and CDR2 is FQNNGV in the germline V gene. The CDR3 sequence: CASSLTITGGTEAFF. CDR3 DNA: TGTGCCAGCAGCTTAACCATAACAGGGGGCACTGAAGCTTTCTTT. Full variable domain (missing parts from reference TRBV11-2 and TRBJ1-1): EAGVAQSPRYKIIEKRQSVAFWCNPISGHATLYWYQQILGQGPKLLIQFQNNGVVDDSQLPKDRFSAERLKGVDSTLKIQPAKLEDSAVYLCASSLTITGGTEAFFGQGTRLTVV.

The CDR3 is CASSVSGTGGDTQYF. The CDR3 DNA reads TGCGCCAGCAGCGTATCCGGGACAGGGGGGGATACGCAGTATTTT. The gene calls are TRBV5-1 and TRBJ2-3; 11 bases fit TRBD1. Trimming cost V 4 bases and J 6 bases; bases outside gene matches: 7. This CDR3 has 15 amino acids. CDR1 and CDR2 (germline): SGHRS, YFSETQ.

This clone was detected a few times. The chain recombines TRBV30 with TRBJ1-1, with TRBD1 as a possible D gene (5 bases). There are 12 residues in the CDR3. V lost 1 base and J lost 7, with 10 bases in between. Germline V gives CDR1 GTSNPN, CDR2 SVGIG (reference sequence). This chain's CDR3 is CAWSAPDSEAFF. Here the CDR3 DNA reads TGTGCCTGGAGTGCACCCGACAGTGAAGCTTTCTTT.

This clone was detected only a few times. The rearrangement joins TRBV24-1 to TRBJ2-1; weak D call: TRBD1 (5 bases). V lost 6 bases and J lost 9, with 14 bases in between. Germline CDR1 is KGHDR and CDR2 is SFDVKD. This CDR3 has 13 amino acids. CDR3: CATSLRQTREQFF. The CDR3 DNA sequence: TGTGCCACCAGTCTTCGACAGACTCGTGAGCAGTTCTTC.

The genes are TRBV7-8 and TRBJ1-2, with D possibly being TRBD1 (6 bases). This CDR3 is built from 17 residues. Germline CDR1 reads SGHVS; CDR2 reads FQNEAQ. Trimming pared 5 bases from V and 4 bases from J, leaving 23 bases between. This chain's CDR3 is CASSLGVLRGRVYGYTF. The CDR3, as DNA: TGTGCCAGCAGCCTAGGAGTATTGCGGGGGCGAGTCTATGGCTACACCTTC. Full variable domain (outside the CDR3, taken from reference TRBV7-8 and TRBJ1-2): GAGVSQSPRYKVAKRGQDVALRCDPISGHVSLFWYQQALGQGPEFLTYFQNEAQLDKSGLPSDRFFAERPEGSVSTLKIQRTQQEDSAVYLCASSLGVLRGRVYGYTFGSGTRLTVV.

V usage is TRBV5-8 and J usage is TRBJ1-2, with 8 bases that match TRBD1. V lost 0 bases, J lost 6 bases, and 13 bases stayed unmatched. The germline gives CDR1 SGHTS, CDR2 YDEGEE. The CDR3 contains 17 residues. Here the CDR3 reads CASSLGVQGVKRNGYTF. The DNA of the CDR3 is TGTGCCAGCAGCTTGGGGGTACAGGGGGTTAAACGGAATGGCTACACCTTC.

J is TRBJ2-3 and V is TRBV11-3; TRBD2 aligns across 14 bases. From germline, CDR1 is SGHNT and CDR2 YENEEA. Trimming at V came to 5 bases and at J to 4 bases, leaving 5 bases not matched to a gene. The CDR3 has 16 amino acids. CDR3 protein: CASSPTSGGAADTQYF. DNA of the CDR3: TGTGCCAGCAGCCCGACTAGCGGGGGGGCAGCAGATACGCAGTATTTT.

The chain links TRBV21-1 to TRBJ1-5; TRBD1 is the table's D call and was not checked against the DNA. TRBV21-1 is a listed pseudogene. There are 13 residues in the CDR3. The CDR3 nucleotides are TGTGCCAGCAGTTACAGGGCGAATCAGCCCCAGCATTTT. It is translated as CASSYRANQPQHF.

This chain joins TRBV28 and TRBJ1-3; D gene ambiguous. Trimming stripped 5 bases from V and 0 bases from J, with 5 bases between. The CDR3 contains 13 residues. Germline-derived CDR1 and CDR2 are MDHEN and SYDVKM. This CDR3 is CASSIPSGNTIYF. Here the CDR3 DNA reads TGTGCCAGCAGTATACCCTCTGGAAACACCATATATTTT.

This sequence joins TRBV3-1 (or the pseudogene TRBV3-2) and TRBJ2-2; either TRBD1 or TRBD2 may supply D (5 bases each). The V gene lost 0 bases and the J gene lost 6 bases, with 8 bases spanning the gap. The germline CDR1 and CDR2 sequences are LGHDT and YNNKEL (reference sequence). The CDR3 extends over 14 amino acids. The DNA of the CDR3 is TGTGCCAGCAGCCAAGACTGGGGGTCCGGGGAGCTGTTTTTT. Protein: CASSQDWGSGELFF.

The chain employs TRBV7-2 and TRBJ2-3; no clear D. The CDR3 length is 15 residues. Germline V gene lookup returns CDR1 SGHTA and CDR2 FQGNSA. Trimming shortened V by 1 base and J by 1 base, and 9 bases separated the two germline ends. The CDR3 coding sequence is TGTGCCAGCAGCTTAGGGGGATTGGGCACAGATACGCAGTATTTT. This translates into CASSLGGLGTDTQYF.

The chain has TRBV29-1 and TRBJ1-2, with 8 bases fitting TRBD1. V lost 4 bases, J lost 2 bases, and 3 bases stayed unmatched. Germline V gene sequence: CDR1 SQVTM, CDR2 ANQGSEA. The CDR3 runs 13 residues. The DNA of the CDR3 is TGCAGCGTTGGGACAGGGTTGAACTATGGCTACACCTTC. As protein: CSVGTGLNYGYTF.

This chain uses TRBV30 with TRBJ2-1, with D tentatively TRBD1 or TRBD2 (5 bases each). The V gene lost 3 bases and the J gene lost 6 bases, with 9 bases spanning the gap. This CDR3 spans 12 amino acids. The V gene's germline CDR1 is GTSNPN and CDR2 SVGIG (reference sequence). The CDR3 sequence: CAWRLGGNEQFF. In nucleotides, the CDR3 is TGTGCCTGGAGGCTTGGGGGCAATGAGCAGTTCTTC. Using reference TRBV30 and TRBJ2-1 for the parts outside the CDR3, the full variable domain is SQTIHQWPATLVQPVGSPLSLECTVEGTSNPNLYWYRQAAGRGLQLLFYSVGIGQISSEVPQNLSASRPQDRQFILSSKKLLLSDSGFYLCAWRLGGNEQFFGPGTRLTVL.

The rearrangement uses TRBV7-2 and TRBJ1-1; a weak D match, TRBD1 (5 bases). The CDR3 is made up of 15 amino acids. V lost 5 bases, J lost 5 bases, and 18 bases lay in between. CDR1 SGHTA and CDR2 FQGNSA come from the germline V gene. CDR3 DNA: TGTGCCAGCAGCCAAATCCCGGCCGGGGGTACTGAAGCTTTCTTT. Translation gives CASSQIPAGGTEAFF.

J is TRBJ2-3 and V is TRBV5-1, with 9 nucleotides matching TRBD2. The CDR3 has 16 residues. Germline loops: CDR1 SGHRS, CDR2 YFSETQ. The ends lost 0 bases at V and 10 bases at J; junction bases unmatched: 12. Here the CDR3 DNA reads TGCGCCAGCAGCTTGGTGGCTAGCGGGGAACCCACACCGCAGTATTTT. It encodes CASSLVASGEPTPQYF.

The chain has TRBV3-1 (or the pseudogene TRBV3-2) and TRBJ2-1, with TRBD2 matching 13 bases. CDR1 LGHDT and CDR2 YNNKEL come from the germline V gene (reference sequence). J was trimmed by 5 bases and V by 4 bases; bases with no gene match: 8. CDR3 size: 17 residues. CDR3 loop: CASSPKLGLAGDNEQFF. CDR3 nucleotides: TGTGCCAGCAGCCCCAAGTTAGGACTAGCGGGAGACAATGAGCAGTTCTTC.

This clone was counted between two and nine times. J is TRBJ2-5 and V is TRBV12-3 or TRBV12-4; 7 bases align to TRBD1. V gave up 3 bases and J gave up 6 bases; unmatched junction bases: 1. This CDR3 has 12 residues. CDR3 nucleotide sequence: TGTGCCAGCAGTTTGACAGGGAAGACCCAGTACTTC. Amino acids: CASSLTGKTQYF.